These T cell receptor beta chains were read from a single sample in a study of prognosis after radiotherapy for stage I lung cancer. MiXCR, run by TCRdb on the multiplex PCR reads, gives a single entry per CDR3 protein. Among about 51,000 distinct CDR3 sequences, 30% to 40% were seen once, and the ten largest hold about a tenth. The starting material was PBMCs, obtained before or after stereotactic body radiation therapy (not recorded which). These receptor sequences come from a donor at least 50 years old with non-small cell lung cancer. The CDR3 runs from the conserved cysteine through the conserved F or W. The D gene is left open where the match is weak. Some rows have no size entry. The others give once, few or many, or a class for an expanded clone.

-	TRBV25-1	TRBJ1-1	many	TGTGCCAGCAGTGATTCTTTGATGGCAGGCTTGAACACTGAAGCTTTCTTT	CASSDSLMAGLNTEAFF
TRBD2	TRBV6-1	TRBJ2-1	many	TGTGCCAGCAGTGAAAGGTGGACTAGCTTTGACAATGAGCAGTTCTTC	CASSERWTSFDNEQFF
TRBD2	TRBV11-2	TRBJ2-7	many	TGTGCCAGCAGCTTAGTTACTAGCGGATACGAGCAGTACTTC	CASSLVTSGYEQYF
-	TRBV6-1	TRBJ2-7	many	TGTGCCAGCAGATATGAACAACTAGATGCCGAGCAGTACTTC	CASRYEQLDAEQYF
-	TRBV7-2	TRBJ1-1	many	TGTGCCAGCAGCTTAGTGCGGGGAAGGAACACTGAAGCTTTCTTT	CASSLVRGRNTEAFF
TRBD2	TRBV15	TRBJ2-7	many	TGTGCCACCAGCAGTGGGACTATAGGAGAGCAGTACTTC	CATSSGTIGEQYF
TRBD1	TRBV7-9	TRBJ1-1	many	TGTGCCAGCAGCTTAGGGACAGGCTACACTGAAGCTTTCTTT	CASSLGTGYTEAFF
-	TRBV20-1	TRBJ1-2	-	TGCAGTGCCTCAATAGAAGAGGGGTCAGGAGGCTACACCTTC	CSASIEEGSGGYTF
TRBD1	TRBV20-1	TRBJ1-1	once	TGCAGTGCTAGACGACAGGGGGACACTGAAGCTTTCTTT	CSARRQGDTEAFF
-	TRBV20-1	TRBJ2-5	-	TGCAGTGCTAGTGCATCCCAAGAGGCCCAGTACTTC	CSASASQEAQYF
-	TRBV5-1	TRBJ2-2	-	TGCGCCAGCAGCTTCCGGTACAACTGGGAGCTGTTTTTT	CASSFRYNWELFF
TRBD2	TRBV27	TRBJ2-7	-	TGTGCCAGCAGTCCGAGGACTAGCGGGAGGGCCTGGGGCAACGAGCAGTACTTC	CASSPRTSGRAWGNEQYF
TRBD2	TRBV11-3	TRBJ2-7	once	TGTGCCAGCAGCTTAAAGTGGTCGTTGTGCGGCGGGAGCTCCTACGAGCAGTACTTC	CASSLKWSLCGGSSYEQYF
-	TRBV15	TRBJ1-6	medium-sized	TGTGCCACCAGCAGAGGTACAGAAAATTCACCCCTCCACTTT	CATSRGTENSPLHF
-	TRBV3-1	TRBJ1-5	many	TGTGCCAGCAGCCAAGGCATCGATCAGCCCCAGCATTTT	CASSQGIDQPQHF
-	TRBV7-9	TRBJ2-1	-	TGTGCCAGCAGCCCAGACAGTGCCGGCGGGCAGTTCTTC	CASSPDSAGGQFF